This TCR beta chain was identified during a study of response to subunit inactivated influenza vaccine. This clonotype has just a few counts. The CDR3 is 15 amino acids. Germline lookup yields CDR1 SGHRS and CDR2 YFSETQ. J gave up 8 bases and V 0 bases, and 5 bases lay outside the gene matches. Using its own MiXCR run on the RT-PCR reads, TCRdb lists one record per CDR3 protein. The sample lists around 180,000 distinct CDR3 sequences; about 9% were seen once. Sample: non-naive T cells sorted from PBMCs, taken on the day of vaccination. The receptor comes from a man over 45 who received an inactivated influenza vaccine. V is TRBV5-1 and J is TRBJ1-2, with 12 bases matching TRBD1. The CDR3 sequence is CASSLDGTGGGGYTF. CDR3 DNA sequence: TGCGCCAGCAGCTTGGACGGGACAGGGGGCGGCGGCTACACCTTC.